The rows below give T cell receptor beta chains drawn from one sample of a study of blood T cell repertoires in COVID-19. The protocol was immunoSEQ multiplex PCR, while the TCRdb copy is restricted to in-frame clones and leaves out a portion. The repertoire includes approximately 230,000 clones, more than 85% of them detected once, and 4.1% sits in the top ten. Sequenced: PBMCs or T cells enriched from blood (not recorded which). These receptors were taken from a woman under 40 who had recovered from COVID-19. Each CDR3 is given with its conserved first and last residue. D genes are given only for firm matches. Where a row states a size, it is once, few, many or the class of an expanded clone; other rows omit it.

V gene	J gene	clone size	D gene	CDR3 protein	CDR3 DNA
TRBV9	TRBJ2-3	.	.	CASSDRGTDTQYF	TGTGCCAGCAGCGACCGGGGCACAGATACGCAGTATTTT
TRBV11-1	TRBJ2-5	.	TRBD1	CASSLHPGQQQETQYF	TGTGCCAGCAGCTTACACCCGGGACAGCAACAAGAGACCCAGTACTTC
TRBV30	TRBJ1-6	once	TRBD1	CAWTGGNSPLHF	TGTGCCTGGACAGGGGGTAATTCACCCCTCCACTTT
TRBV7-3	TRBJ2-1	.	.	CASSLSGSSYNEQFF	TGTGCCAGCAGCTTATCGGGGAGCTCCTACAATGAGCAGTTCTTC
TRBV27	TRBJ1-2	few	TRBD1	CASSLTGGGYTF	TGTGCCAGCAGTTTAACAGGGGGCGGCTACACCTTC
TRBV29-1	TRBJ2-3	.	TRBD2	CSGTSGISSTDTQYF	TGCAGCGGGACTAGCGGGATTTCTAGCACAGATACGCAGTATTTT
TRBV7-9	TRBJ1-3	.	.	CASTSVGGIDTIYF	TGTGCCAGCACTTCGGTCGGGGGTATTGACACCATATATTTT
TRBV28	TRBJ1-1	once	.	CASSFWSPGTEAFF	TGTGCCAGCAGTTTTTGGTCACCCGGCACTGAAGCTTTCTTT
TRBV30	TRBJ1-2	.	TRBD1	CAWSGAGGQGVSGYTF	TGTGCCTGGAGTGGAGCCGGCGGACAGGGGGTCTCTGGCTACACCTTC
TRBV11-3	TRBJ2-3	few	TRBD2	CASSPGTTTADTQYF	TGTGCCAGCAGCCCCGGGACTACCACGGCAGATACGCAGTATTTT
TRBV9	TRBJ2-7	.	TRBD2	CASSVAGTSYEQYF	TGTGCCAGCAGCGTTGCCGGGACTAGCTACGAGCAGTACTTC
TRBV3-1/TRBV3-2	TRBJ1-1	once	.	CASSQDMNTEAFF	TGTGCCAGCAGCCAAGATATGAACACTGAAGCTTTCTTT
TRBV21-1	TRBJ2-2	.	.	CASSKVGVTGELFF	TGTGCCAGCAGCAAAGTAGGGGTGACCGGGGAGCTGTTTTTT
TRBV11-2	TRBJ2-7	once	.	CASSSSAKSSYEQYF	TGTGCCAGCAGCAGTAGCGCCAAGAGCTCCTACGAGCAGTACTTC
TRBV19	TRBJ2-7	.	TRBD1	CASSSTGTGRMGQYF	TGTGCCAGTAGTTCGACCGGGACAGGGAGGATGGGGCAGTACTTC
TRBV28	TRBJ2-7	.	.	CASSFSSYEQYF	TGTGCCAGCAGTTTCAGCTCCTACGAGCAGTACTTC
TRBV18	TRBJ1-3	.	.	CASSPGADGNTIYF	TGTGCCAGCTCACCCGGTGCTGATGGAAACACCATATATTTT
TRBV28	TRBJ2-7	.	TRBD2	CASSLTSGFYEQYF	TGTGCCAGCAGTTTGACTAGCGGGTTCTACGAGCAGTACTTC
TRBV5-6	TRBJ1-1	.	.	CASSLVSTEAFF	TGTGCCAGCAGCTTGGTATCCACTGAAGCTTTCTTT
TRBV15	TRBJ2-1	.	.	CATSRIRASGAANEQFF	TGTGCCACCAGCAGAATCCGAGCGAGTGGGGCGGCGAATGAGCAGTTCTTC